Each of the 22 T cell receptor beta chains below was sequenced from the same sample in a study of T cell repertoires in cytomegalovirus infection. TCRdb re-analysed the reads in MiXCR, keeping a single row per CDR3 protein. The top ten clones hold under 3.5% of a sample with hundreds of thousands of distinct CDR3 sequences, 35% of them seen once. Sequencing used PBMCs. These receptors all stem from a human donor in good health (CMV status not recorded). Some clones in this sample may be carry-over from other donors' samples.

The chain employs TRBV7-2 and TRBJ2-1; 7 bases line up with TRBD2. V trimming: 5 bases; J trimming: 15 bases; junction bases outside the gene matches: 19. The germline V gene encodes CDR1 SGHTA and CDR2 FQGNSA. The CDR3 runs 15 residues. Here the CDR3 reads CASSPSGRSGNETFF. DNA for the CDR3: TGTGCCAGCAGCCCGTCCGGGAGGTCCGGCAATGAGACGTTCTTC.

As to this clonotype: Since a much larger clone is just one base distant, this may be a read error. A read error is likely, as this CDR3 ends without the conserved phenylalanine or tryptophan. The chain joins TRBV7-2 to TRBJ2-4, with 8 bases matching TRBD1. Trimming cost V 3 bases and J 3 bases; bases outside gene matches: 10. The germline CDR1 and CDR2 sequences are SGHTA and FQGNSA. The CDR3 is 17 amino acids. The CDR3 is CASSFSQGGLDKNIQYL. In nucleotides, the CDR3 is TGTGCCAGCAGCTTTTCACAGGGGGGTCTGGACAAAAACATTCAGTACTTA.

This clonotype was seen only a few times. The chain has TRBV19 and TRBJ1-1; TRBD1 agrees at 9 bases. J was trimmed by 1 base and V by 1 base; bases with no gene match: 7. This CDR3 has 17 residues. CDR1 is LNHDA, CDR2 SQIVND, per germline (reference sequence). CDR3: CASSIAGQGRANTEAFF. In DNA form, the CDR3 reads TGTGCCAGTAGTATAGCGGGACAGGGTCGGGCGAACACTGAAGCTTTCTTT.

In the case of this clonotype: Relative to the germline gene, one junction end is altered; a read error may explain this. V usage is TRBV20-1 and J usage is TRBJ1-1; D is perhaps TRBD1 (6 bases). Germline CDR1 is DFQATT and CDR2 is SNEGSKA (reference sequence). The CDR3 is 12 amino acids. CDR3 residues: CGAPDSLHEAFF. As DNA, the CDR3 is TGCGGTGCCCCGGACAGCCTTCATGAAGCTTTCTTT.

The chain recombines TRBV28 with TRBJ2-7, with a weak D call TRBD2 (6 bases). Per the germline V gene, CDR1 is MDHEN and CDR2 is SYDVKM. CDR3 size: 13 residues. Trimming removed 7 bases at V and 2 bases at J, with 12 bases between. DNA of the CDR3: TGTGCCAGCACCCTGGGGACTCCCTACGAGCAGTACTTC. Translation gives CASTLGTPYEQYF. The complete variable domain, with remaining parts taken from reference TRBV28 and TRBJ2-7, reads DVKVTQSSRYLVKRTGEKVFLECVQDMDHENMFWYRQDPGLGLRLIYFSYDVKMKEKGDIPEGYSVSREKKERFSLILESASTNQTSMYLCASTLGTPYEQYFGPGTRLTVT.

The chain employs TRBV29-1 and TRBJ1-1; D gene unclear. Trimming cost V 1 base and J 6 bases, with 12 bases left between them. CDR1 and CDR2 from the germline V gene are SQVTM and ANQGSEA. The CDR3 runs to 13 residues. CDR3 region: CSVEAYDTPEAFF. CDR3 sequence (DNA): TGCAGCGTTGAAGCTTATGACACTCCTGAAGCTTTCTTT.

The chain joins TRBV28 to TRBJ2-6, with D possibly matching TRBD1 (5 bases). CDR3 length equals 18 residues. V dropped 6 bases and J dropped 2 bases, with 20 bases sitting between them. Germline CDR1 and CDR2: MDHEN and SYDVKM. In DNA form, the CDR3 reads TGTGCCAGCAGCCCGGCCTTAGACAGAAGGACTGGGGCCAACGTCCTGACTTTC. This translates into CASSPALDRRTGANVLTF.

V and J are TRBV24-1 and TRBJ2-7; 11 nucleotides match TRBD2. V shed 3 bases and J 4 bases; nucleotides not matched to a gene: 7. Germline V gene lookup returns CDR1 KGHDR and CDR2 SFDVKD. The CDR3 covers 16 residues. CDR3 amino acids: CATSDPTSGGVYEQYF. CDR3 nucleotides: TGTGCCACCAGTGATCCTACTAGCGGGGGAGTTTACGAGCAGTACTTC.

The V call is TRBV20-1, the J call TRBJ2-3; 9 positions agree with TRBD2. The CDR3 is made up of 19 amino acids. Trimming removed 1 base from V and 2 bases from J; junction bases left unmatched: 16. Germline-derived CDR1 and CDR2 are DFQATT and SNEGSKA (reference sequence). CDR3 residues: CSARVGGGVAGVVTDTQYF. The DNA of the CDR3 is TGCAGTGCTAGAGTGGGTGGTGGAGTAGCGGGAGTAGTCACAGATACGCAGTATTTT.

The chain has TRBV7-9 and TRBJ2-1, with TRBD1 as a possible D gene (6 bases). Deletions cut 5 bases from V and 0 bases from J, with 17 bases between. Germline V gene data show CDR1 as SEHNR and CDR2 as FQNEAQ (reference sequence). The CDR3 extends over 17 amino acids. Here the CDR3 reads CASSLRGGLGSYNEQFF. The CDR3, as DNA: TGTGCCAGCAGCCTACGAGGGGGTTTAGGCTCCTACAATGAGCAGTTCTTC. Supplemented by reference TRBV7-9 and TRBJ2-1, the full variable domain reads DTGVSQNPRHKITKRGQNVTFRCDPISEHNRLYWYRQTLGQGPEFLTYFQNEAQLEKSRLLSDRFSAERPKGSFSTLEIQRTEQGDSAMYLCASSLRGGLGSYNEQFFGPGTRLTVL.

The genes are TRBV6-5 and TRBJ2-2, with D possibly being TRBD2 (6 bases). The CDR3 runs 15 residues. The germline V gene has CDR1 MNHEY and CDR2 SVGAGI. V lost 3 bases and J 4 bases, leaving 12 bases between the germline ends. CDR3 residues: CASSYSGEGTGELFF. CDR3 DNA: TGTGCCAGCAGTTATTCGGGAGAGGGCACCGGGGAGCTGTTTTTT.

This rearrangement joins TRBV3-1 to TRBJ2-3; TRBD2 matches 8 bases. The CDR3 extends over 15 amino acids. With 1 base clipped from V and 3 bases from J, the junction kept 3 bases outside the gene matches. Germline V gene sequence: CDR1 LGHDT, CDR2 YNNKEL (reference sequence). CDR3 region: CASSQATSVTDTQYF. CDR3 coding DNA: TGTGCCAGCAGCCAAGCGACTAGCGTTACAGATACGCAGTATTTT.

The rearrangement links TRBV12-3 or TRBV12-4 to TRBJ2-7, with TRBD2 matching over 8 bases. This CDR3 is 16 amino acids long. With V trimmed by 6 bases and J by 0 bases, 10 bases remained unmatched. CDR3 sequence: CASRPHLSGSSYEQYF. The CDR3, as DNA: TGTGCCAGCAGACCTCACTTGAGCGGGAGCTCCTACGAGCAGTACTTC.

This clonotype was recorded a few times. The chain carries TRBV5-5 and TRBJ2-1; 12 positions match TRBD2. The germline CDR1 and CDR2 sequences are SGHKS and YYEKEE (reference sequence). There are 17 residues in the CDR3. Trimming removed 5 bases from V and 8 bases from J; junction bases left unmatched: 14. The CDR3 loop is CASRKTGGLAGSDEQFF. For the CDR3, the DNA is TGTGCCAGCAGAAAAACGGGTGGACTAGCGGGATCCGATGAGCAGTTCTTC. Full variable domain (remainder filled in from reference TRBV5-5 and TRBJ2-1): DAGVTQSPTHLIKTRGQQVTLRCSPISGHKSVSWYQQVLGQGPQFIFQYYEKEERGRGNFPDRFSARQFPNYSSELNVNALLLGDSALYLCASRKTGGLAGSDEQFFGPGTRLTVL.

As to this clonotype: Given the absence of the conserved phenylalanine or tryptophan at the CDR3 end, a read error is likely. This sequence joins TRBV20-1 and TRBJ2-5; TRBD2 agrees at 11 bases. The CDR3 spans 16 residues. Germline V gene data show CDR1 as DFQATT and CDR2 as SNEGSKA (reference sequence). Germline trimming cut 1 base from V and 4 bases from J; bases unmatched to any gene: 8. In DNA form, the CDR3 reads TGCAGTGCTAGAGTAATAGCGGGGGGGCCAGCAGAGACCCAGTACCTC. Its protein is CSARVIAGGPAETQYL.

In this sample, this clonotype turned up a few times. The chain joins TRBV19 to TRBJ1-1, with D uncertain. Germline lookup yields CDR1 LNHDA and CDR2 SQIVND (reference sequence). The V end was cut by 8 bases, the J end by 1 base, with 11 bases between. The CDR3 is made up of 13 amino acids. The CDR3 coding sequence is TGTGCCAGTCGGGAAAGGGAGAACACTGAAGCTTTCTTT. The encoded protein is CASRERENTEAFF.

This rearrangement joins TRBV20-1 to TRBJ2-3, with D unresolved. This CDR3 contains 12 residues. The V end lost 3 bases, the J end lost 6 bases, and 10 bases lay between the germline ends. In germline, CDR1 is DFQATT, CDR2 SNEGSKA (reference sequence). The CDR3 nucleotides are TGCAGTGCTAGCGATGTAAAGGATACGCAGTATTTT. Protein product: CSASDVKDTQYF.

This clonotype was detected only a few times. One end of the junction fails to match germline, which may point to a read error. V is TRBV4-1 and J is TRBJ2-1; 8 nucleotides line up with TRBD2. The CDR3 is made up of 15 amino acids. Germline-derived CDR1 and CDR2 are MGHRA and YSYEKL. DNA of the CDR3: TGCGCGAGCAGCCAAGATACTAGCGGCTACAATGAGCAGTTATTC. Amino acid sequence: CASSQDTSGYNEQLF.

The V gene is TRBV19, the J gene TRBJ1-5, with D unresolved. Looked up from germline, CDR1 is LNHDA and CDR2 is SQIVND (reference sequence). With 3 bases removed from V and 3 bases from J, the gap between germline ends came to 12 bases. The CDR3 has 15 amino acids. This CDR3 is CASSIGGLDNQPQHF. CDR3 sequence (DNA): TGTGCCAGTAGTATTGGAGGGTTGGACAATCAGCCCCAGCATTTT.

On this clonotype itself: The final CDR3 position lacks the conserved phenylalanine or tryptophan, pointing to a likely read error. This chain joins TRBV9 and TRBJ2-5; 10 bases map to TRBD2. This CDR3 is built from 16 residues. V lost 4 bases and J lost 1; bases outside the gene matches: 7. The germline V gene encodes CDR1 SGDLS and CDR2 YYNGEE. CDR3 in amino acids: CASSILAGGLQETQYL. The CDR3, as DNA: TGTGCCAGCAGCATATTAGCGGGGGGACTCCAAGAGACCCAGTACTTA.

This clonotype was found a few times. The chain couples TRBV19 to TRBJ2-4; D unclear. CDR1 LNHDA and CDR2 SQIVND come from the germline V gene (reference sequence). The ends were cut back, 6 bases at V and 0 bases at J, with 18 bases in the middle. The CDR3 sequence is 17 residues long. This CDR3 reads CASSLRSVTLAKNIQYF. DNA for the CDR3: TGTGCCAGTAGCCTACGATCGGTGACGCTAGCCAAAAACATTCAGTACTTC.

This clonotype was detected a few times. This sequence joins TRBV28 and TRBJ1-2, with TRBD1 as a possible D gene (5 bases). From germline, CDR1 is MDHEN and CDR2 SYDVKM. V lost 4 bases, J lost 7 bases, and 13 bases lay in between. CDR3 length: 13 amino acids. In nucleotides, the CDR3 is TGTGCCAGCAGTTCGATAAGGGGCGTTGGCTACACCTTC. This encodes CASSSIRGVGYTF.